Below are 28 T cell receptor beta chains sequenced from a single sample in a study of monozygotic twins with cystic fibrosis. The protocol was immunoSEQ multiplex PCR, while the TCRdb copy is restricted to in-frame clones and leaves out a portion. The repertoire has over 30,000 clones, just over 90% of them found once; the top ten carry 0.15% to 0.2%. Sequenced sample: blood. These receptors originate from a boy younger than 10 with cystic fibrosis.

This clone was picked up a small number of times. This rearrangement joins TRBV7-6 to TRBJ2-7; TRBD1 or TRBD2 may be the D gene (5 bases each). Trimming cost V 5 bases and J 2 bases, with 13 bases left between them. Germline assignment: CDR1 SGHVS and CDR2 FNYEAQ. The CDR3 runs to 14 residues. CDR3 DNA: TGTGCCAGCAGCCCAAGGGACGGTGCCTACGAGCAGTACTTC. Translating gives CASSPRDGAYEQYF.

The chain couples TRBV7-8 to TRBJ2-3; possibly TRBD2 for D (6 bases). The V end lost 5 bases, the J end lost 0 bases, and 18 bases lay between the germline ends. Germline V gives CDR1 SGHVS, CDR2 FQNEAQ. The CDR3 is made up of 17 amino acids. The CDR3 DNA sequence: TGTGCCAGCAGCAACTACCTCGGGGGTGGCAGCACAGATACGCAGTATTTT. It translates to CASSNYLGGGSTDTQYF. The whole variable domain, filled in from reference TRBV7-8 and TRBJ2-3, reads GAGVSQSPRYKVAKRGQDVALRCDPISGHVSLFWYQQALGQGPEFLTYFQNEAQLDKSGLPSDRFFAERPEGSVSTLKIQRTQQEDSAVYLCASSNYLGGGSTDTQYFGPGTRLTVL.

J is TRBJ1-1 and V is TRBV9; TRBD1 matches at 8 bases. Germline CDR1 is SGDLS and CDR2 is YYNGEE. V gave up 4 bases and J gave up 1 base; unmatched junction bases: 6. There are 15 residues in the CDR3. This chain's CDR3 is CASSPSGTGNTEAFF. DNA for the CDR3: TGTGCCAGCAGCCCCTCCGGGACAGGGAACACTGAAGCTTTCTTT.

The CDR3 spells CSASRQIEAFF. The CDR3 DNA follows: TGCAGTGCTAGCCGACAGATTGAAGCTTTCTTT. This rearrangement joins TRBV20-1 to TRBJ1-1; tentatively, D is TRBD1 (5 bases). The CDR3 has 11 amino acids. Germline loops: CDR1 DFQATT, CDR2 SNEGSKA (reference sequence). Trimming took 3 bases from V and 7 from J, leaving 9 bases between them.

This chain links TRBV6-5 with TRBJ1-4, with D tentatively TRBD1 (6 bases). The V end lost 2 bases, the J end lost 6 bases, and 10 bases lay between the germline ends. The CDR3 length is 14 residues. The V gene's germline CDR1 is MNHEY and CDR2 SVGAGI. In nucleotides, the CDR3 is TGTGCCAGCAGTTACGAGGGGGGGGATGAAAAACTGTTTTTT. It translates to CASSYEGGDEKLFF.

The chain joins TRBV27 to TRBJ1-5, with TRBD1 matching over 7 bases. The junction had 4 bases not matched to a gene; V was cut back by 5 bases and J by 0 bases. The CDR3 consists of 15 residues. Germline CDR1 reads MNHEY; CDR2 reads SMNVEV (reference sequence). The CDR3, as DNA: TGTGCCAGCAGTCCGACAGGGAATAGCAATCAGCCCCAGCATTTT. It codes for CASSPTGNSNQPQHF.

The count of this clone is one. The chain employs TRBV27 and TRBJ1-4; unclear D gene. The V gene's germline CDR1 is MNHEY and CDR2 SMNVEV (reference sequence). Trimming removed 2 bases at V and 7 bases at J, with 11 bases between. This CDR3 has 14 amino acids. CDR3 protein: CASSLMTVGEKLFF. In DNA, the CDR3 is TGTGCCAGCAGTTTAATGACTGTTGGTGAAAAACTGTTTTTT.

The chain is built from TRBV11-1 and TRBJ2-3; 11 positions match TRBD2. This CDR3 is 16 amino acids long. CDR1 and CDR2 (germline): SGHAT, FQDESV (reference sequence). V shed 5 bases, J shed 4 bases, and the junction held 8 bases outside the gene matches. CDR3 nucleotides: TGTGCCAGCAGCCTCTCTAGCGGGGGGCTCTCAGATACGCAGTATTTT. Protein product: CASSLSSGGLSDTQYF.

The genes are TRBV29-1 and TRBJ1-3; D might be TRBD1 (6 bases). Trimming removed 4 bases at V and 1 base at J, with 8 bases between. The CDR3 contains 13 residues. Germline CDR1 and CDR2: SQVTM and ANQGSEA. The CDR3 sequence is CSVVGGSGNTIYF. CDR3 sequence (DNA): TGCAGCGTTGTAGGGGGGTCTGGAAACACCATATATTTT.

This rearrangement joins TRBV29-1 to TRBJ1-1; TRBD1 might be the D (5 bases). Germline V gene data show CDR1 as SQVTM and CDR2 as ANQGSEA. V was trimmed by 6 bases and J by 5 bases, leaving 16 bases between them. The CDR3 runs to 13 residues. The CDR3: CSVATLGGTEAFF. The CDR3, as DNA: TGCAGCGTCGCGACCTTGGGGGGGACTGAAGCTTTCTTT.

This rearrangement joins TRBV9 to TRBJ2-1; the D gene could be TRBD1 or TRBD2 (6 bases each). The CDR3 is 17 residues long. V shed 3 bases and J shed 7 bases, with 23 bases lying between them. From germline, CDR1 is SGDLS and CDR2 YYNGEE. The CDR3 protein is CASSGPRIGGLRNEQFF. DNA for the CDR3: TGTGCCAGCAGCGGCCCGAGGATTGGGGGGCTGAGGAATGAGCAGTTCTTC.

This clone came up once. The chain couples TRBV15 to TRBJ2-5, with TRBD2 matching 7 bases. Trimming at V came to 3 bases and at J to 0 bases, leaving 13 bases not matched to a gene. The CDR3 length is 18 residues. Germline assignment: CDR1 LNHNV and CDR2 YYDKDF (reference sequence). CDR3 nucleotide sequence: TGTGCCACCAGCAGCCGCGTAGCGGGCAGGCCGTACCAAGAGACCCAGTACTTC. It is translated as CATSSRVAGRPYQETQYF.

In the case of this clone: The junction departs from the called germline gene at one end, perhaps through a read error. This rearrangement joins TRBV7-7 to TRBJ2-5, with TRBD2 matching over 10 bases. In germline, CDR1 is SSHAT, CDR2 FNYEAQ (reference sequence). The CDR3 is 17 amino acids. The CDR3 spells CASSLGSLAGAGETQYF. CDR3 sequence (DNA): TGTGCTAGCAGCTTAGGTTCGCTAGCGGGGGCCGGGGAGACCCAGTACTTC.

The chain joins TRBV11-3 to TRBJ1-1; D gene uncertain. V gave up 2 bases and J gave up 1 base, with 11 bases separating them. Looked up from germline, CDR1 is SGHNT and CDR2 is YENEEA. This CDR3 spans 15 amino acids. CDR3 region: CASSLLPLGNTEAFF. The CDR3 DNA follows: TGTGCCAGCAGCTTATTACCTTTAGGGAACACTGAAGCTTTCTTT.

This chain links TRBV28 with TRBJ1-2; D call uncertain. Germline-derived CDR1 and CDR2 are MDHEN and SYDVKM. Trimming pared 3 bases from V and 7 bases from J, leaving 15 bases between. CDR3 length: 14 residues. CDR3 loop: CASSLPEGRGGYTF. CDR3 DNA sequence: TGTGCCAGCAGTTTGCCCGAAGGGCGCGGTGGCTACACCTTC.

The gene calls are TRBV5-1 and TRBJ1-6; no clear D gene. The length of the CDR3 is 13 residues. Germline lookup yields CDR1 SGHRS and CDR2 YFSETQ. V was cut by 0 bases and J by 6 bases, with 4 bases left in between. CDR3 amino acids: CASSLETNSPLHF. DNA of the CDR3: TGCGCCAGCAGCTTGGAGACTAATTCACCCCTCCACTTT.

The rearrangement links TRBV10-3 to TRBJ2-3; 7 bases are a match to TRBD2. The CDR3 sequence is 15 residues long. V dropped 2 bases and J dropped 1; count of bases not matched to a gene: 3. Germline V gene data show CDR1 as ENHRY and CDR2 as SYGVKD. The CDR3 region has the DNA TGTGCCATCAGTGAGCGGGGGGAAGGCACAGATACGCAGTATTTT. Its protein product is CAISERGEGTDTQYF.

The count of this clone is one. The rearrangement links TRBV7-9 to TRBJ2-7; possible D gene TRBD1, 5 bases. Deletions cut 1 base from V and 5 bases from J, with 9 bases between. This CDR3 has 13 residues. Looked up from germline, CDR1 is SEHNR and CDR2 is FQNEAQ (reference sequence). CDR3 protein: CASSLEGADEQYF. CDR3 in DNA: TGTGCCAGCAGCTTAGAAGGGGCGGACGAGCAGTACTTC.

Remarks on this clone: At one of its ends the junction is not consistent with the germline gene, which may arise from a read error. This sequence joins TRBV7-7 and TRBJ2-2, with D possibly TRBD2 on 5 matching bases. This CDR3 comprises 14 residues. CDR1 is SSHAT, CDR2 FNYEAQ, per germline (reference sequence). CDR3 in amino acids: CASSLEAGTGELFF. The CDR3 DNA is TGTGCTAGCAGCTTAGAGGCGGGTACCGGGGAGCTGTTTTTT.

The rearrangement joins TRBV7-9 to TRBJ2-7; 9 nucleotides line up with TRBD1. V lost 4 bases, J lost 2 bases, and 6 bases stayed unmatched. Germline CDR1 and CDR2: SEHNR and FQNEAQ (reference sequence). This CDR3 spans 15 amino acids. CDR3 sequence reads: CASSSVGDRAYEQYF. The CDR3 DNA sequence: TGTGCCAGCAGCTCGGTAGGGGACAGGGCCTACGAGCAGTACTTC.

This sequence joins TRBV7-2 and TRBJ1-2; 11 nucleotides line up with TRBD1. Germline CDR1 and CDR2: SGHTA and FQGNSA. The CDR3 has 15 amino acids. V trimming: 5 bases; J trimming: 5 bases; junction bases outside the gene matches: 7. The CDR3 here is CASSPTGTGGYGYTF. The DNA for the CDR3 is TGTGCCAGCAGCCCAACCGGGACAGGGGGATATGGCTACACCTTC.

The chain couples TRBV7-9 to TRBJ2-5; D is ambiguous. The DNA end is a closer match to TRBJ2-7, so the J assignment may be wrong. Germline V lookup: CDR1 SEHNR, CDR2 FQNEAQ (reference sequence). This CDR3 has 13 amino acids. The DNA for the CDR3 is TGTGCCAGCAGCTTAGCGTTCGAATACGAGCAGTACTTC. Its translation is CASSLAFEYEQYF.

The rearrangement uses TRBV29-1 and TRBJ1-1; D gene uncertain. The germline V gene encodes CDR1 SQVTM and CDR2 ANQGSEA. Trimming stripped 0 bases from V and 11 bases from J, with 13 bases between. The CDR3 is 12 amino acids. The CDR3 protein is CSVEDNRREAFF. In DNA form, the CDR3 reads TGCAGCGTTGAAGACAATAGAAGGGAGGCTTTCTTT.

The chain employs TRBV11-3 and TRBJ2-7; TRBD2 matches 7 bases. This CDR3 comprises 16 residues. CDR1 SGHNT and CDR2 YENEEA come from the germline V gene. The ends lost 5 bases at V and 3 bases at J; junction bases unmatched: 13. Here the CDR3 DNA reads TGTGCCAGCAGCAACCGGCCTAGCGGCCCCTTCTACGAGCAGTACTTC. Translated, it gives CASSNRPSGPFYEQYF.

The rearrangement uses TRBV6-5 and TRBJ2-7; D is possibly TRBD1 or TRBD2 (5 bases each). Germline loops: CDR1 MNHEY, CDR2 SVGAGI. Trimming shortened V by 0 bases and J by 5 bases, and 14 bases separated the two germline ends. The CDR3 contains 15 residues. CDR3 sequence: CASSYSGTPPNEQYF. In nucleotides, the CDR3 is TGTGCCAGCAGTTACTCGGGGACCCCCCCTAACGAGCAGTACTTC.

This chain joins TRBV18 and TRBJ2-7; D is unresolved. Germline CDR1 reads KGHSH; CDR2 reads LQKENI. The CDR3 runs to 17 residues. The V end lost 0 bases, the J end lost 3 bases, and 18 bases lay between the germline ends. The CDR3 reads CASSPPPGSPLFYEQYF. DNA for the CDR3: TGTGCCAGCTCACCACCCCCCGGTTCACCTCTATTCTACGAGCAGTACTTC.

The chain couples TRBV7-8 to TRBJ1-2, with TRBD1 matching over 10 bases. Trimming took 6 bases from V and 6 from J; bases not matched to a gene: 10. The CDR3 totals 15 residues. Germline V gene sequence: CDR1 SGHVS, CDR2 FQNEAQ. DNA of the CDR3: TGTGCCAGCAGTTGGGACAGGGGCAATAGGGATGGCTACACCTTC. Translated, it gives CASSWDRGNRDGYTF.

The V gene is TRBV18, the J gene TRBJ2-5, with a weak D call TRBD1 (6 bases). The CDR3 length is 15 residues. V shed 3 bases and J shed 2 bases, with 13 bases lying between them. The germline V gene encodes CDR1 KGHSH and CDR2 LQKENI. CDR3 sequence reads: CASSPPDSPQETQYF. The CDR3, as DNA: TGTGCCAGCTCACCCCCGGACAGCCCTCAAGAGACCCAGTACTTC.